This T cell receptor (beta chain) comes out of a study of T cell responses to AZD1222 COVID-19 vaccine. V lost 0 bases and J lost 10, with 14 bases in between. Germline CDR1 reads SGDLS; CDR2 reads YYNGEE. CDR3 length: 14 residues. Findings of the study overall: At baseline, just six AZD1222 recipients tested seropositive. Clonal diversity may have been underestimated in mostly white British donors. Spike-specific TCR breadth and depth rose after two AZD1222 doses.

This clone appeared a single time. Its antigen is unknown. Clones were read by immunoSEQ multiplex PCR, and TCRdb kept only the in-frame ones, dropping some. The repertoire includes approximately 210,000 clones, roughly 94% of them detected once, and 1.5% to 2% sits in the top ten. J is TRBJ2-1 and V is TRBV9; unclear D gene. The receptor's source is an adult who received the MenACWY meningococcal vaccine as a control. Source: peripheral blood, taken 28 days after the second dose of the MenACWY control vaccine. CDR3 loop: CASSVGQLQWEQFF. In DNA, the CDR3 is TGTGCCAGCAGCGTAGGGCAGCTACAATGGGAGCAGTTCTTC.